Listed here are 28 T cell receptor beta chains from one sample, sequenced in a study of regulatory T cells in long-lasting Graves disease. Time point of the sample: newly diagnosed GD, antithyroid drugs for less than 3 months. The TCR library was prepared using RNA isolated from PBMCs. Combining iRepertoire HTBI primers with Arm-PCR of CDR3 regions, the authors built TCR beta libraries. In TCRdb, the multiplex PCR reads were re-called with MiXCR into one record per CDR3 protein. The sample yields 350,000 to 450,000 distinct CDR3 sequences, over 9.5% seen once. The same sample was also used in a study of T cells in Graves' hyperthyroidism and ophthalmopathy.

Sequenced material: peripheral blood mononuclear cells (PBMCs), taken at new diagnosis, from a patient treated with antithyroid drugs. These receptors came from a woman between 18 and 29 years old with Graves disease.

There are many counts of this clonotype. The V call is TRBV7-2, the J call TRBJ2-2; the D gene is possibly TRBD1 (6 bases). The CDR3 loop spans 13 amino acids. The V and J ends lost 1 base and 9 bases respectively, with 9 bases between them. Germline V CDR1 and CDR2: SGHTA, FQGNSA. The chain's CDR3 is CASSLEGDRELFF. The CDR3 DNA follows: TGTGCCAGCAGCTTAGAGGGGGACCGGGAGCTGTTTTTT.

The chain links TRBV12-3 or TRBV12-4 to TRBJ2-2; the D is unclear. CDR3 length: 14 amino acids. Trimming removed 5 bases at V and 5 bases at J, with 12 bases between. The CDR3 nucleotides are TGTGCCAGCAGTAACGATTACGAGACCGGGGAGCTGTTTTTT. The encoded protein is CASSNDYETGELFF.

This clonotype was picked up many times. This chain joins TRBV19 and TRBJ1-1, with 8 nucleotides matching TRBD1. The germline V gene encodes CDR1 LNHDA and CDR2 SQIVND (reference sequence). This CDR3 has 14 residues. V trimming: 8 bases; J trimming: 1 base; junction bases outside the gene matches: 6. The CDR3 DNA reads as TGTGCCAGTTGCCAGGGGGCGGGGAACACTGAAGCTTTCTTT. This codes for CASCQGAGNTEAFF.

This clonotype was recorded at least ten times. J is TRBJ1-2 and V is TRBV20-1, with TRBD1 as a possible D gene (6 bases). This CDR3 comprises 12 residues. V dropped 5 bases and J dropped 4 bases, with 11 bases sitting between them. Germline CDR1 reads DFQATT; CDR2 reads SNEGSKA (reference sequence). The CDR3 here is CSASGTIYGYTF. The CDR3 nucleotides are TGCAGTGCTTCCGGGACAATCTATGGCTACACCTTC.

This clonotype was observed at least ten times. V gene TRBV3-1 combines with J gene TRBJ2-3; D call uncertain. The germline V gene encodes CDR1 LGHDT and CDR2 YNNKEL (reference sequence). The CDR3 has 14 amino acids. Trimming pared 6 bases from V and 6 bases from J, leaving 16 bases between. The CDR3 here is CASRRKGLRDTQYF. CDR3 sequence (DNA): TGTGCCAGCAGGAGAAAAGGGTTAAGGGATACGCAGTATTTT.

This chain uses TRBV27 with TRBJ1-2, with D possibly TRBD1 on 5 matching bases. Germline assignment: CDR1 MNHEY and CDR2 SMNVEV (reference sequence). This CDR3 is built from 15 residues. V lost 5 bases to trimming and J lost 2 bases, with 15 bases between them. The CDR3 coding sequence is TGTGCCAGCAGTCCAGATCCGGGACCGAACTATGGCTACACCTTC. Residues: CASSPDPGPNYGYTF.

The rearrangement links TRBV6-2 or TRBV6-3 to TRBJ1-2; D might be TRBD1 (5 bases). This CDR3 comprises 14 residues. The V gene lost 4 bases and the J gene lost 4 bases, with 13 bases spanning the gap. The germline V gene has CDR1 MNHEY and CDR2 SVGEGT. CDR3 in DNA: TGTGCCAGCAGTTTCCCGACAGCCTCCTATGGCTACACCTTC. Translating it yields CASSFPTASYGYTF.

This clonotype came up many times. The J gene is TRBJ1-2, the V gene TRBV2; TRBD1 might be the D (5 bases). The CDR3 has 11 residues. V was pared by 9 bases and J by 2 bases, with 7 bases between. The germline gives CDR1 SNHLY, CDR2 FYNNEI. CDR3 amino acids: CASQGNYGYTF. The CDR3 DNA reads TGTGCCAGTCAGGGCAACTATGGCTACACCTTC. Full variable domain (rest looked up from reference TRBV2 and TRBJ1-2): EPEVTQTPSHQVTQMGQEVILRCVPISNHLYFYWYRQILGQKVEFLVSFYNNEISEKSEIFDDQFSVERPDGSNFTLKIRSTKLEDSAMYFCASQGNYGYTFGSGTRLTVV.

Only a few counts were recorded for this clonotype. The V call is TRBV24-1, the J call TRBJ2-3, with 12 bases that match TRBD2. The J segment lost 0 bases and the V segment lost 4 bases, leaving 4 bases of the junction unmatched. The CDR3 length is 17 residues. CDR1 and CDR2 from the germline V gene are KGHDR and SFDVKD. DNA of the CDR3: TGTGCCACCAGTGACCCTGGACTAGCGGGAAGCACAGATACGCAGTATTTT. It yields the protein CATSDPGLAGSTDTQYF.

As to this clonotype: This clone may be a read error of a much larger clone one base away. V is TRBV2 and J is TRBJ2-3; perhaps D is TRBD1 or TRBD2 (6 bases each). This CDR3 comprises 13 residues. CDR1 SNHLY and CDR2 FYNNEI come from the germline V gene. V was pared by 6 bases and J by 9 bases, with 16 bases between. The CDR3, as DNA: TGTGCCAGCAGAGTAACGGGGGCCACCACGCAGTATTTT. This gives the protein CASRVTGATTQYF.

This clonotype was observed at least ten times. This sequence joins TRBV19 and TRBJ1-1, with TRBD1 as a possible D gene (5 bases). The CDR3 spans 14 residues. Germline-derived CDR1 and CDR2 are LNHDA and SQIVND (reference sequence). V gave up 7 bases and J gave up 1 base, with 13 bases separating them. The CDR3 loop reads CASNFDRRNTEAFF. For the CDR3, the DNA is TGTGCCAGTAACTTCGACAGAAGGAACACTGAAGCTTTCTTT.

This clonotype occurred many times. The gene calls are TRBV20-1 and TRBJ2-5; 9 bases agree with TRBD2. The length of the CDR3 is 13 residues. CDR1 DFQATT and CDR2 SNEGSKA come from the germline V gene (reference sequence). After removal of 6 bases from V and 5 bases from J, the junction contained 7 bases not matched to a gene. CDR3 loop: CSAAGGPEETQYF. CDR3 coding DNA: TGCAGTGCGGCGGGAGGGCCCGAGGAGACCCAGTACTTC.

This clonotype was seen many times. The V call is TRBV7-8, the J call TRBJ2-7; D might be TRBD2 (5 bases). V was shortened by 5 bases and J by 4 bases, with 18 bases between the two germline ends. This CDR3 is 15 amino acids long. CDR1 and CDR2 (germline): SGHVS, FQNEAQ. The CDR3 loop is CASSRTRDPSYEQYF. In nucleotides, the CDR3 is TGTGCCAGCAGCCGGACCCGGGATCCCTCGTACGAGCAGTACTTC.

This clonotype was recorded many times. The chain joins TRBV20-1 to TRBJ2-2; no clear D gene. The CDR3 length is 13 residues. Trimming stripped 1 base from V and 6 bases from J, with 9 bases between. CDR1 and CDR2 from the germline V gene are DFQATT and SNEGSKA (reference sequence). CDR3 bases: TGCAGTGCTAGAGTTCCCGGCGCCGGGGAGCTGTTTTTT. Protein product: CSARVPGAGELFF.

There are many counts of this clonotype. The rearrangement links TRBV2 to TRBJ1-1; D is perhaps TRBD1 (6 bases). V was cut by 3 bases and J by 6 bases, with 8 bases left in between. The germline V gene encodes CDR1 SNHLY and CDR2 FYNNEI. The length of the CDR3 is 12 residues. CDR3 sequence reads: CASSEGAAEAFF. CDR3 nucleotides: TGTGCCAGCAGTGAGGGGGCGGCTGAAGCTTTCTTT.

This clonotype was detected ten times or more. This rearrangement joins TRBV5-4 to TRBJ2-1, with D tentatively TRBD2 (6 bases). CDR1 and CDR2 from the germline V gene are SGHNT and YYREEE (reference sequence). The CDR3 has 15 amino acids. V was pared by 4 bases and J by 6 bases, with 17 bases between. CDR3 amino acids: CASSPVEGPGNEQFF. Written as DNA, the CDR3 is TGTGCCAGCAGCCCAGTGGAGGGCCCTGGCAATGAGCAGTTCTTC.

This clonotype was seen many times. This chain uses TRBV30 with TRBJ1-4, with 7 bases identical to TRBD1. Germline CDR1 and CDR2: GTSNPN and SVGIG (reference sequence). The CDR3 spans 15 residues. The trim removed 5 bases at V and 11 bases at J, leaving 17 bases unmatched. DNA for the CDR3: TGTGCCTGGGGCCAGGAGACAGGGTATAGCAGTAAACTGTTTTTT. Residues: CAWGQETGYSSKLFF.

At least ten counts were recorded for this clonotype. The chain links TRBV7-9 to TRBJ1-1; 7 nucleotides match TRBD1. V shed 4 bases, J shed 1 base, and the junction held 6 bases outside the gene matches. This CDR3 is 15 amino acids long. Germline CDR1 SEHNR, CDR2 FQNEAQ (reference sequence). The CDR3 region has the DNA TGTGCCAGCAGCTATACAGGGGCTTGGAACACTGAAGCTTTCTTT. As protein: CASSYTGAWNTEAFF.

The rearrangement links TRBV2 to TRBJ2-5, with TRBD2 identical over 10 bases. With 3 bases clipped from V and 5 bases from J, the junction kept 6 bases outside the gene matches. This CDR3 is 15 amino acids long. Germline lookup yields CDR1 SNHLY and CDR2 FYNNEI. CDR3 residues: CASSEGSGGFETQYF. The CDR3 DNA follows: TGTGCCAGCAGTGAGGGTAGCGGGGGGTTCGAGACCCAGTACTTC.

Ten or more counts support this clonotype. This rearrangement joins TRBV6-2 or TRBV6-3 to TRBJ2-5; the D call may be TRBD1 or TRBD2 (6 bases each). Between the trimmed V and J ends, which lost 2 bases and 4 bases, there was a span of 14 bases. The CDR3 extends over 15 amino acids. The germline V gene has CDR1 MNHEY and CDR2 SVGEGT. The CDR3 bases are TGTGCCAGCAGTTACCGGGACTCGGGGGCAGAGACCCAGTACTTC. Protein product: CASSYRDSGAETQYF.

The table lists this clonotype with many counts. V is TRBV12-3 or TRBV12-4 and J is TRBJ1-2, with D possibly TRBD1 on 6 matching bases. CDR3 size: 17 residues. With 8 bases removed from V and 4 bases from J, the gap between germline ends came to 26 bases. CDR3 residues: CASGGRGQSRNPYGYTF. CDR3 sequence (DNA): TGTGCCAGCGGAGGACGAGGACAGTCCCGTAATCCCTATGGCTACACCTTC.

With regard to this clonotype: This likely traces to a read error, being one base from a far larger clone. The V and J genes are TRBV7-9 and TRBJ2-3; 8 bases are a match to TRBD2. The DNA end is a closer match to TRBJ2-1, so the J assignment may be wrong. The CDR3 extends over 17 amino acids. Germline lookup yields CDR1 SEHNR and CDR2 FQNEAQ (reference sequence). For the CDR3, the DNA is TGTGCCAGCAGCTTAACGGTGGGCGGGAGGTTCAACGATGAGCAGTTCTTC. It encodes CASSLTVGGRFNDEQFF.

The chain recombines TRBV4-2 with TRBJ1-6; D is possibly TRBD1 (5 bases). The CDR3 totals 13 residues. Germline CDR1 reads LGHNA; CDR2 reads YNFKEQ. Trimming removed 1 base at V and 10 bases at J, with 8 bases between. CDR3 in amino acids: CASSQGQGSPLHF. The DNA for the CDR3 is TGTGCCAGCAGCCAAGGCCAGGGATCACCCCTCCACTTT.

This clonotype was seen many times. The chain combines TRBV3-1 with TRBJ2-3; a possible D gene is TRBD1 (6 bases). The CDR3 is 13 amino acids. Trimming shortened V by 1 base and J by 6 bases, and 8 bases separated the two germline ends. Germline CDR1 reads LGHDT; CDR2 reads YNNKEL (reference sequence). CDR3 in amino acids: CASSQAGDDTQYF. DNA for the CDR3: TGTGCCAGCAGCCAAGCAGGGGACGATACGCAGTATTTT.

This chain joins TRBV29-1 and TRBJ2-5; D may match TRBD1 or TRBD2 (6 bases each). V was cut by 4 bases and J by 5 bases, with 20 bases left in between. This CDR3 has 15 residues. In germline, CDR1 is SQVTM, CDR2 ANQGSEA. The CDR3 coding sequence is TGCAGCGTTGGGGGGCGGGACACCGAGGGGGAGACCCAGTACTTC. This translates into CSVGGRDTEGETQYF.

In this sample, this clonotype turned up a few times. The chain couples TRBV29-1 to TRBJ2-1; D might be TRBD1 (5 bases). Germline values: CDR1 SQVTM, CDR2 ANQGSEA. The CDR3 consists of 11 residues. V was trimmed by 8 bases and J by 5 bases, leaving 10 bases between them. The CDR3 sequence is CSSDRHNEQFF. CDR3 bases: TGCAGCTCCGACAGACACAATGAGCAGTTCTTC.

This clonotype was counted many times. The rearrangement uses TRBV15 and TRBJ1-1, with D uncertain. Germline-derived CDR1 and CDR2 are LNHNV and YYDKDF (reference sequence). Trimming removed 0 bases at V and 1 base at J, with 9 bases between. CDR3 length: 15 amino acids. The CDR3 DNA reads TGTGCCACCAGCAGAGATCGCGGCAGGAACACTGAAGCTTTCTTT. Amino acids: CATSRDRGRNTEAFF.

This clonotype showed up just a few times. The chain couples TRBV18 to TRBJ1-1, with no clear D. The V gene's germline CDR1 is KGHSH and CDR2 LQKENI. The V gene lost 3 bases and the J gene lost 1 base, with 12 bases spanning the gap. The CDR3 has 15 amino acids. The DNA of the CDR3 is TGTGCCAGCTCACCCATTACGGCGGAGAACACTGAAGCTTTCTTT. It specifies CASSPITAENTEAFF.